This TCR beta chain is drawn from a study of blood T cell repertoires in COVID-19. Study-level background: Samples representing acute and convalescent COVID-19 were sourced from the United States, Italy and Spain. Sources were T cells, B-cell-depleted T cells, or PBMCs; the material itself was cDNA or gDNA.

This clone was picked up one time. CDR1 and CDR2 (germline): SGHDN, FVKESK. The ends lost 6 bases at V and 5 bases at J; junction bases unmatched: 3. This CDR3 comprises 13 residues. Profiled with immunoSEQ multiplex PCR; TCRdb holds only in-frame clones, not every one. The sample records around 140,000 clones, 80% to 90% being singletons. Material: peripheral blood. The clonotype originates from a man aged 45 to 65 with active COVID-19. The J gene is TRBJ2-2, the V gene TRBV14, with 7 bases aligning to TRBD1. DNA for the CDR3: TGTGCCAGCAGACCACAGGGGACCGGGGAGCTGTTTTTT. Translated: CASRPQGTGELFF.